This T cell receptor beta chain was sequenced in a study (dated by TCRdb to between 2014 and 2017). With regard to the full study: The study tested whether tumor-infiltrating Tregs in breast cancer are recruited from blood Tregs or converted in situ from other CD4+ T cell subsets.

A single count supports this clonotype. Its antigen is unknown. A much bigger clone sits one base away, suggesting this may be a read error. Naive CD4+ T cells were purified with the Miltenyi Naive CD4+ T Cell Isolation kit, with Tregs depleted using CD25 microbeads. Tregs, naive and memory CD4+ T cells from tumor, blood and ipsilateral draining lymph nodes of 4 or 5 breast cancer patients underwent full-length TCR alpha and beta sequencing. Ficoll density gradient centrifugation was used to isolate mononuclear cells from either lymph nodes or 50 ml of peripheral blood. FACS confirmed that the sorted cell populations were more than 90% pure. Amplification of full-length TCR variable regions was done by 5' RACE PCR using constant-region reverse primers, and this step was followed by semi-nested PCR with Nested Universal Primer A. The ReliaPrep RNA Cell Miniprep System was used to extract total RNA, which was then reverse transcribed into 5'RACE-ready cDNA with the SMARTer RACE 5'/3' Kit. Multiplex adaptors were used to barcode full-length TCR alpha and beta libraries, and the barcoded libraries were sequenced on an Illumina MiSeq. As for the original processing: For each of nine subset-tissue groups, sequencing data from the five patients were pooled, and the groups were compared by unsupervised clustering of TCR gene usage. The Morisita-Horn index, with shared sequences weighted by their contribution to each repertoire, was used to calculate repertoire similarity. Clones were called with MiXCR by TCRdb after fastp trimmed the public reads at Q25, and only in-frame beta chains were retained. Duplicate CDR3 protein sequences are folded into a single record with the most common DNA and genes. The authors' filters were not applied to this entry. This sample has over 10,000 distinct CDR3 sequences in its table, and about 22% of those were observed once. The top ten clonotypes cover approximately 3% of the sample.

Paper-wide results and their limitations: Validation in the larger cohort was restricted to a single TCR beta V-J rearrangement rather than whole repertoires. The TCR gene usage of tumor memory CD4+ T cells clustered together with blood and lymph node memory CD4+ cells and with lymph node naive CD4+ cells. The TCR alpha and beta sequences of tumor-infiltrating Tregs showed the greatest overlap with tumor naive CD4+ T cells, followed by blood naive CD4+ T cells.

CDR1 and CDR2, looked up from the germline V gene, are KGHSH and LQKENI. The CDR3 starts with the cysteine, ends with the phenylalanine, and has 15 residues. Left in the record is the CDR3 DNA by itself, 45 bases read in frame from the first base. The receptor comes from a female donor with breast cancer. In this chain, TRBV18 is recombined with TRBJ1-4; 7 bases in the middle match TRBD1. Sequenced input: naive CD4+ T cells sorted from blood. What the cell subset or site label conveys for this sample: naive CD4+ T cells, CD4+CD45RA+CD25-. In nucleotide form, the sequence is TGTGCCAGCTCACCGGAGGCAGGGGGGAATGAAAAACTGCTTTTT. The resulting protein is CASSPEAGGNEKLLF.